This T cell receptor (beta chain) was captured by sequencing in a study of blood T cell repertoires in COVID-19 (dated by TCRdb to the early 2020s). Study-wide context: The collaborator samples originated in the United States, Italy and Spain and spanned the acute and convalescent phases of COVID-19. A de-identified subject ID, COVID-19 status, age in years and sex were almost always included in the sample metadata. A freely available public database, intended as a resource for researchers studying the immune response to SARS-CoV-2, is where the repertoires were released. The material from the prospective study consisted of cDNA or gDNA derived from T cells, B-cell-depleted T cells, or PBMCs. Deeply sampled blood TCRbeta repertoires from subjects exposed to, actively infected with, or recovered from COVID-19 were included in the dataset. HLA class I and class II types, where available, came from metadata supplied by the sample provider rather than from assay-based typing. Samples came from the ongoing ImmuneRACE study (first 160 participants) plus 1,254 subjects from 6 global collaborators. Beyond this particular receptor, the publication reports: The amount of clinical and demographic metadata varied by source and participant and was provided uncurated.

Ends trimmed: V by 4 bases, J by 9 bases; bases unmatched to a gene: 14. According to the germline V gene, CDR1 reads SGHDT and CDR2 reads YYEEEE. Inclusive of the bounding cysteine and phenylalanine, the CDR3 is 16 residues long. Just CDR3 DNA is preserved here, 48 bases in frame from base 1. The immunoSEQ Assay, a bias-controlled multiplex PCR, was used to amplify TCRbeta CDR3 regions from genomic DNA. As for how the authors treated the data: Nucleated cell counts per sample were estimated from amplification of reference gene primers within the assay. To quantify the absolute abundance of each unique TCRbeta CDR3 rearrangement, sequence reads were collapsed and filtered. For each sample, productive Simpson clonality was calculated as the square root of Simpson's diversity index across productive rearrangements. The immuneACCESS repertoire file appears here via TCRdb, limited to in-frame rearrangements. These files lack a portion of the clones; in checked studies, under half of the deficit traces to unresolved V genes, and the cause of the others is not known. The DNA gave D and trimming, while V, J and clone size come from that table. Recorded for this sample are under 350,000 clones; roughly 90% of them occurred a single time. The ten largest clones capture 2.6% of the sample.

Remarks on this clone: Its antigen remains unidentified. Base qualities are not at hand, and no much larger clone is one base apart.

In the prospective study, participants were about 18 to 89 years old, resided in about two dozen geographic areas of the United States, and were enrolled through a virtual design. In the prospective study, participants were assigned to cohorts based on the clinical history participants reported in a screening survey and a study questionnaire. Recovered participants in ImmuneRACE Cohort 3 were defined by two consecutive negative NP/OP PCR tests, clearance by a healthcare professional, or resolution of symptoms. Each participant in the prospective study had whole blood, serum and a nasopharyngeal or oropharyngeal swab collected by mobile phlebotomists. Additional blood draws and questionnaires over an approximately 2-month period could optionally be provided by prospective study participants. Blood samples from the prospective study were shipped frozen or at room temperature prior to DNA extraction.

What was sequenced was PBMCs or T cells enriched from blood (not recorded which). The sequence was collected from a man between 60 and 75 years old who had recovered from COVID-19. This chain joins TRBV5-6 to TRBJ2-1; the junction holds 9 bases that match TRBD2. The CDR3 is CASSLASGGTWGEQFF. At the DNA level, the sequence is TGTGCCAGCAGCCTGGCGAGCGGGGGGACCTGGGGTGAGCAGTTCTTC.